The rows below give T cell receptor beta chains drawn from one sample of a study of shared clonotypes between healthy human individuals. Clones were read by immunoSEQ multiplex PCR, and TCRdb kept only the in-frame ones, dropping some. The table lists about 600,000 clones, around 80% of them singletons. The sequencing sample was made of PBMCs. These receptors came from a woman between 40 and 50 years old in good health. Some clones in this sample may be carry-over from other donors' samples. Both conserved end residues are part of each CDR3. The order of the fields is clone size, V gene, J gene, D gene, CDR3 protein, CDR3 DNA. D genes are given only for firm matches. The size of a clone is reported for some rows only, either as once, few or many, or as a class for expanded clones.

clone size: once
V gene: TRBV14
J gene: TRBJ2-1
D gene: TRBD2
CDR3 protein: CASSQVGLADNEQFF
CDR3 DNA: TGTGCCAGCAGCCAAGTGGGACTAGCGGACAATGAGCAGTTCTTC

clone size: .
V gene: TRBV2
J gene: TRBJ2-5
D gene: .
CDR3 protein: CASKQAVQYF
CDR3 DNA: TGTGCCAGCAAACAGGCCGTCCAGTACTTC

clone size: .
V gene: TRBV5-1
J gene: TRBJ2-1
D gene: .
CDR3 protein: CASSLMPVAYNEQFF
CDR3 DNA: TGCGCCAGCAGCTTGATGCCTGTGGCCTACAATGAGCAGTTCTTC

clone size: many
V gene: TRBV5-6
J gene: TRBJ2-1
D gene: TRBD2
CDR3 protein: CASSLAGASGSLYNEQFF
CDR3 DNA: TGTGCCAGCAGCTTGGCCGGGGCTAGCGGGAGCCTCTACAATGAGCAGTTCTTC

clone size: .
V gene: TRBV5-5
J gene: TRBJ2-7
D gene: .
CDR3 protein: CASSFGVTAYEQYF
CDR3 DNA: TGTGCCAGCAGCTTTGGGGTGACAGCCTACGAGCAGTACTTC

clone size: .
V gene: TRBV27
J gene: TRBJ2-7
D gene: .
CDR3 protein: CASSFWQAKGEQYF
CDR3 DNA: TGTGCCAGCAGTTTTTGGCAGGCTAAGGGCGAGCAGTACTTC

clone size: .
V gene: TRBV7-3
J gene: TRBJ2-3
D gene: .
CDR3 protein: CASSLIGRTRGDTQYF
CDR3 DNA: TGTGCCAGCAGCTTAATTGGCAGAACCCGGGGAGATACGCAGTATTTT

clone size: .
V gene: TRBV7-2
J gene: TRBJ2-5
D gene: TRBD2
CDR3 protein: CASSLVGGTREETQYF
CDR3 DNA: TGTGCCAGCAGCTTAGTCGGTGGGACTAGAGAAGAGACCCAGTACTTC

clone size: .
V gene: TRBV30
J gene: TRBJ2-1
D gene: TRBD2
CDR3 protein: CAWSFATSGVYNEQFF
CDR3 DNA: TGTGCCTGGAGTTTTGCGACTAGCGGGGTATACAATGAGCAGTTCTTC

clone size: .
V gene: TRBV5-1
J gene: TRBJ2-7
D gene: .
CDR3 protein: CASSPGGTDHYEQYF
CDR3 DNA: TGCGCCAGCAGCCCCGGAGGGACAGATCACTACGAGCAGTACTTC

clone size: many
V gene: TRBV10-3
J gene: TRBJ1-5
D gene: .
CDR3 protein: CAISESGHQGDGPQHF
CDR3 DNA: TGTGCCATCAGTGAGTCAGGGCACCAGGGTGACGGTCCCCAGCATTTT

clone size: .
V gene: TRBV20-1
J gene: TRBJ2-7
D gene: .
CDR3 protein: CSARGAYEQYF
CDR3 DNA: TGCAGTGCTAGGGGGGCCTACGAGCAGTACTTC

clone size: .
V gene: TRBV7-7
J gene: TRBJ2-1
D gene: TRBD1
CDR3 protein: CASSFDRGSNEQFF
CDR3 DNA: TGTGCCAGCAGCTTCGACAGGGGTAGCAATGAGCAGTTCTTC

clone size: .
V gene: TRBV6-5
J gene: TRBJ2-7
D gene: .
CDR3 protein: CASTRQGTYEQYF
CDR3 DNA: TGTGCCAGCACGCGGCAGGGGACCTACGAGCAGTACTTC

clone size: .
V gene: TRBV5-1
J gene: TRBJ2-7
D gene: .
CDR3 protein: CASSLAGTGATYEQYF
CDR3 DNA: TGCGCCAGCAGCTTGGCAGGTACCGGTGCAACCTACGAGCAGTACTTC

clone size: .
V gene: TRBV28
J gene: TRBJ1-2
D gene: TRBD1
CDR3 protein: CASSSVKGAMYGYTF
CDR3 DNA: TGTGCCAGCAGTTCAGTGAAGGGGGCGATGTATGGCTACACCTTC

clone size: .
V gene: TRBV19
J gene: TRBJ2-1
D gene: .
CDR3 protein: CASSIVADEPNNEQFF
CDR3 DNA: TGTGCCAGTAGTATAGTGGCAGACGAACCCAACAATGAGCAGTTCTTC

clone size: many
V gene: TRBV6-4
J gene: TRBJ2-2
D gene: .
CDR3 protein: CASSDGDTGELFF
CDR3 DNA: TGTGCCAGCAGTGACGGGGACACCGGGGAGCTGTTTTTT

clone size: few
V gene: TRBV11-3
J gene: TRBJ2-3
D gene: .
CDR3 protein: CASSSRQSTDTQYF
CDR3 DNA: TGTGCCAGCAGCTCCCGACAGAGCACAGATACGCAGTATTTT

clone size: .
V gene: TRBV7-2
J gene: TRBJ2-7
D gene: TRBD1
CDR3 protein: CASSLRTGLHEQYF
CDR3 DNA: TGTGCCAGCAGCCTACGGACAGGGCTCCACGAGCAGTACTTC

clone size: .
V gene: TRBV14
J gene: TRBJ2-7
D gene: .
CDR3 protein: CASSPSVGEQYF
CDR3 DNA: TGTGCCAGCAGCCCCTCGGTGGGCGAGCAGTACTTC

clone size: .
V gene: TRBV9
J gene: TRBJ2-3
D gene: .
CDR3 protein: CASSERLSTDTQYF
CDR3 DNA: TGTGCCAGCAGTGAGCGCCTTAGCACAGATACGCAGTATTTT

clone size: .
V gene: TRBV19
J gene: TRBJ2-5
D gene: TRBD2
CDR3 protein: CASMASGRDTQYF
CDR3 DNA: TGTGCCAGTATGGCCAGCGGGAGGGACACCCAGTACTTC

clone size: .
V gene: TRBV18
J gene: TRBJ2-1
D gene: .
CDR3 protein: CASSPPGGNEQFF
CDR3 DNA: TGTGCCAGCTCACCACCAGGGGGCAATGAGCAGTTCTTC

clone size: .
V gene: TRBV7-2
J gene: TRBJ1-2
D gene: TRBD1
CDR3 protein: CASSLTGGNYGYTF
CDR3 DNA: TGTGCCAGCAGCTTAACAGGGGGGAACTATGGCTACACCTTC

clone size: .
V gene: TRBV7-8
J gene: TRBJ1-1
D gene: .
CDR3 protein: CASRNREDTEAFF
CDR3 DNA: TGTGCCAGCCGCAATCGGGAGGACACTGAAGCTTTCTTT

clone size: .
V gene: TRBV28
J gene: TRBJ1-4
D gene: .
CDR3 protein: CASSLAGRRSEKLFF
CDR3 DNA: TGTGCCAGCAGTTTAGCCGGGAGGAGGTCAGAAAAACTGTTTTTT

clone size: .
V gene: TRBV5-4
J gene: TRBJ2-3
D gene: .
CDR3 protein: CASSFRQVTDTQYF
CDR3 DNA: TGTGCCAGCAGCTTCCGACAGGTCACAGATACGCAGTATTTT

clone size: .
V gene: TRBV6-1
J gene: TRBJ2-5
D gene: .
CDR3 protein: CASSKVQAPSRQYF
CDR3 DNA: TGTGCCAGCAGCAAAGTACAGGCCCCTTCTCGTCAGTACTTC

clone size: .
V gene: TRBV10-3
J gene: TRBJ2-1
D gene: TRBD2
CDR3 protein: CAISDLTSGRNEQFF
CDR3 DNA: TGTGCCATCAGTGATCTGACTAGCGGGAGGAATGAGCAGTTCTTC

clone size: .
V gene: TRBV2
J gene: TRBJ1-2
D gene: TRBD1
CDR3 protein: CAAGTGEGGYTF
CDR3 DNA: TGTGCCGCCGGGACAGGGGAGGGTGGCTACACCTTC

clone size: few
V gene: TRBV10-3
J gene: TRBJ2-1
D gene: .
CDR3 protein: CAIRRQGVLQNEQFF
CDR3 DNA: TGTGCCATCAGGCGACAAGGAGTGTTACAGAATGAGCAGTTCTTC

clone size: .
V gene: TRBV7-9
J gene: TRBJ2-1
D gene: .
CDR3 protein: CASSLTSPANEQFF
CDR3 DNA: TGTGCCAGCAGCTTAACTTCGCCAGCCAATGAGCAGTTCTTC

clone size: .
V gene: TRBV18
J gene: TRBJ2-7
D gene: .
CDR3 protein: CASSPPFSYEQYF
CDR3 DNA: TGTGCCAGCTCACCACCGTTTAGCTACGAGCAGTACTTC

clone size: few
V gene: TRBV5-6
J gene: TRBJ2-2
D gene: TRBD2
CDR3 protein: CASSIRLAGVGELFF
CDR3 DNA: TGTGCCAGCAGCATCAGACTAGCGGGAGTCGGGGAGCTGTTTTTT

clone size: .
V gene: TRBV7-2
J gene: TRBJ2-2
D gene: .
CDR3 protein: CASSLGSGPNTGELFF
CDR3 DNA: TGTGCCAGCAGCTTAGGTAGCGGACCGAACACCGGGGAGCTGTTTTTT

clone size: .
V gene: TRBV18
J gene: TRBJ2-7
D gene: .
CDR3 protein: CASSPSAGRSYEQYF
CDR3 DNA: TGTGCCAGCTCACCATCGGCCGGGCGCTCCTACGAGCAGTACTTC

clone size: .
V gene: TRBV7-3
J gene: TRBJ2-1
D gene: .
CDR3 protein: CASAERSYNEQFF
CDR3 DNA: TGTGCCAGCGCGGAGCGCTCCTACAATGAGCAGTTCTTC

clone size: .
V gene: TRBV19
J gene: TRBJ2-7
D gene: TRBD1
CDR3 protein: CASSTAGQGSYEQYF
CDR3 DNA: TGTGCCAGTAGTACCGCGGGACAGGGATCCTACGAGCAGTACTTC

clone size: .
V gene: TRBV28
J gene: TRBJ2-2
D gene: .
CDR3 protein: CASRNGQGFAANTGELFF
CDR3 DNA: TGTGCCAGCAGAAACGGTCAGGGGTTTGCCGCGAACACCGGGGAGCTGTTTTTT

clone size: .
V gene: TRBV28
J gene: TRBJ1-1
D gene: .
CDR3 protein: CASSLPVRRTEAFF
CDR3 DNA: TGTGCCAGCAGTTTACCGGTGAGGAGGACTGAAGCTTTCTTT

clone size: .
V gene: TRBV5-1
J gene: TRBJ2-3
D gene: .
CDR3 protein: CASGYTLGTDTQYF
CDR3 DNA: TGCGCCAGCGGATACACGCTCGGCACAGATACGCAGTATTTT

clone size: .
V gene: TRBV28
J gene: TRBJ2-7
D gene: TRBD1
CDR3 protein: CASSSTGTGTGEQYF
CDR3 DNA: TGTGCCAGCAGTAGTACCGGGACAGGGACGGGGGAGCAGTACTTC

clone size: .
V gene: TRBV2
J gene: TRBJ2-1
D gene: .
CDR3 protein: CASSEASPRSEQFF
CDR3 DNA: TGTGCCAGCAGTGAAGCGAGCCCCCGGAGTGAGCAGTTCTTC

clone size: .
V gene: TRBV19
J gene: TRBJ2-1
D gene: TRBD2
CDR3 protein: CASSSGSSYNEQFF
CDR3 DNA: TGTGCCAGTAGTAGCGGGAGCTCCTACAATGAGCAGTTCTTC

clone size: .
V gene: TRBV5-1
J gene: TRBJ2-3
D gene: .
CDR3 protein: CASSLGGGGTDTQYF
CDR3 DNA: TGCGCCAGCAGCTTGGGTGGGGGAGGAACAGATACGCAGTATTTT

clone size: once
V gene: TRBV11-2
J gene: TRBJ1-2
D gene: TRBD1
CDR3 protein: CASSFGTGLYGYTF
CDR3 DNA: TGTGCCAGCAGCTTTGGGACAGGCCTATATGGCTACACCTTC

clone size: .
V gene: TRBV19
J gene: TRBJ2-1
D gene: TRBD2
CDR3 protein: CASSMPLRTSGSGEQFF
CDR3 DNA: TGTGCCAGTAGTATGCCTCTCCGGACTAGCGGGAGTGGTGAGCAGTTCTTC

clone size: .
V gene: TRBV28
J gene: TRBJ1-2
D gene: .
CDR3 protein: CASRPGGGVFYGYTF
CDR3 DNA: TGTGCCAGTCGCCCGGGTGGGGGGGTTTTTTATGGCTACACCTTC

clone size: .
V gene: TRBV5-5
J gene: TRBJ1-1
D gene: .
CDR3 protein: CASSLEVLRSAFF
CDR3 DNA: TGTGCCAGCAGCTTGGAGGTCCTACGAAGCGCTTTCTTT

clone size: .
V gene: TRBV7-2
J gene: TRBJ1-2
D gene: TRBD1
CDR3 protein: CASSLAGGGAGYTF
CDR3 DNA: TGTGCCAGCAGCTTAGCGGGAGGGGGCGCTGGCTACACCTTC

clone size: .
V gene: TRBV6-5
J gene: TRBJ2-7
D gene: .
CDR3 protein: CASSYSRGTYEQYF
CDR3 DNA: TGTGCCAGCAGTTACTCGCGCGGTACATACGAGCAGTACTTC

clone size: .
V gene: TRBV2
J gene: TRBJ2-7
D gene: .
CDR3 protein: CASSEGAGVGNEQYF
CDR3 DNA: TGTGCCAGCAGTGAAGGAGCGGGCGTGGGGAACGAGCAGTACTTC

clone size: .
V gene: TRBV7-3
J gene: TRBJ2-3
D gene: TRBD2
CDR3 protein: CASSRSGLAGVATDTQYF
CDR3 DNA: TGTGCCAGCAGTCGATCGGGACTAGCGGGAGTGGCCACAGATACGCAGTATTTT

clone size: .
V gene: TRBV28
J gene: TRBJ2-7
D gene: .
CDR3 protein: CASSLSSGTYEQYF
CDR3 DNA: TGTGCCAGCAGTTTAAGCAGCGGCACCTACGAGCAGTACTTC

clone size: few
V gene: TRBV18
J gene: TRBJ2-1
D gene: .
CDR3 protein: CASSPRSGWGNEQFF
CDR3 DNA: TGTGCCAGCTCACCTCGGAGCGGGTGGGGGAATGAGCAGTTCTTC

clone size: .
V gene: TRBV30
J gene: TRBJ2-1
D gene: .
CDR3 protein: CAWRGMRENTYNEQFF
CDR3 DNA: TGTGCCTGGAGGGGGATGCGGGAAAATACCTACAATGAGCAGTTCTTC